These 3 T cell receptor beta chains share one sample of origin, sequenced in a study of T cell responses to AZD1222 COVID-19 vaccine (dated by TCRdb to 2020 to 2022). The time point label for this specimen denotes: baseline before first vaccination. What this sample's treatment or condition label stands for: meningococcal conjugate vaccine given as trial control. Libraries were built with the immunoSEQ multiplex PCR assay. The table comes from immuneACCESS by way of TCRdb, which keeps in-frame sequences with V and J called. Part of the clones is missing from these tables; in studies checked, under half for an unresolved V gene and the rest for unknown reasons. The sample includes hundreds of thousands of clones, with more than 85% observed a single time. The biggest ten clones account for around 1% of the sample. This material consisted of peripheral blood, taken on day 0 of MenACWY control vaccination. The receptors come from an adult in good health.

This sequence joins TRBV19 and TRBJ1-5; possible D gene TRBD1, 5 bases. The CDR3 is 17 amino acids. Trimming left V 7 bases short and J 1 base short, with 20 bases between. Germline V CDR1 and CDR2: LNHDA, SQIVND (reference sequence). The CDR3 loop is CASMTTGGGWSNQPQHF. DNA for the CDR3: TGTGCCAGTATGACAACAGGTGGCGGGTGGAGCAATCAGCCCCAGCATTTT. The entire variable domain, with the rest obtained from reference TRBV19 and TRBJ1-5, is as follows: DGGITQSPKYLFRKEGQNVTLSCEQNLNHDAMYWYRQDPGQGLRLIYYSQIVNDFQKGDIAEGYSVSREKKESFPLTVTSAQKNPTAFYLCASMTTGGGWSNQPQHFGDGTRLSIL.

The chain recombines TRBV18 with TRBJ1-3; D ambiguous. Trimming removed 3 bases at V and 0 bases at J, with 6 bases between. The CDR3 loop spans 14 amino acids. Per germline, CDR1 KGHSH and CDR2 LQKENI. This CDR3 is CASSPSVSGNTIYF. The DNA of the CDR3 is TGTGCCAGCTCACCGAGTGTCTCTGGAAACACCATATATTTT. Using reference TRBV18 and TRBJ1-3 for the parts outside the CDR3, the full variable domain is NAGVMQNPRHLVRRRGQEARLRCSPMKGHSHVYWYRQLPEEGLKFMVYLQKENIIDESGMPKERFSAEFPKEGPSILRIQQVVRGDSAAYFCASSPSVSGNTIYFGEGSWLTVV.

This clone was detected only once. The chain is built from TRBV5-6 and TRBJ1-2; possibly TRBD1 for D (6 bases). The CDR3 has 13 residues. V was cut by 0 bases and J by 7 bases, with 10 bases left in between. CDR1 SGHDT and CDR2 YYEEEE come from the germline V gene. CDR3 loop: CASSLGGLSGYTF. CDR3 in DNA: TGTGCCAGCAGCTTGGGGGGGCTTAGTGGCTACACCTTC.